This entry is about one TCR beta chain. The data were taken from a study of Tregs in tolerant kidney transplant recipients. TCRdb's copy holds only in-frame clones and misses some; the assay was immunoSEQ multiplex PCR. The sample lists 75,000 to 100,000 clones, more than 80% occurring once. J gave up 5 bases and V 7 bases, and 8 bases lay outside the gene matches. The CDR3 loop spans 15 amino acids. The V gene's germline CDR1 is MNHNY and CDR2 SVGAGI (reference sequence). This TCR was recovered from a human donor in good health. Sequences were obtained from CD8+ T cells from blood. The V gene is TRBV6-6, the J gene TRBJ2-1; 10 nucleotides agree with TRBD1. CDR3 DNA sequence: TGTGCCAGCAACTCCGGACAGGGGGAGGACAATGAGCAGTTCTTC. It translates to CASNSGQGEDNEQFF.